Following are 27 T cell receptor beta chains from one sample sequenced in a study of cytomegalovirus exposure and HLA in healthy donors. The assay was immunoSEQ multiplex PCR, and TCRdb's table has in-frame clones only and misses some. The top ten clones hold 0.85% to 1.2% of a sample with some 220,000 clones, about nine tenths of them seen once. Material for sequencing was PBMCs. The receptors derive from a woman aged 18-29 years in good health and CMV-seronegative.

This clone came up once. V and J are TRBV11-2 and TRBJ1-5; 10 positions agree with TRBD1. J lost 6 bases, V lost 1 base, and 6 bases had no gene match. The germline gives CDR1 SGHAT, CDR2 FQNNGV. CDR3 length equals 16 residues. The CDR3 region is CASSLGRTGGIQPQHF. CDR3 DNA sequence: TGTGCCAGCAGCTTAGGAAGGACAGGGGGAATTCAGCCCCAGCATTTT.

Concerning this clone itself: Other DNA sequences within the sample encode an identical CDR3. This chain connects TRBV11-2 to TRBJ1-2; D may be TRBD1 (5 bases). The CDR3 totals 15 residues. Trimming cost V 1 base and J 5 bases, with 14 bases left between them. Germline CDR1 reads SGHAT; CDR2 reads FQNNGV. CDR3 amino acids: CASSLGGGAGYGYTF. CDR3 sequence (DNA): TGTGCCAGCAGCTTAGGTGGAGGGGCTGGGTATGGCTACACCTTC.

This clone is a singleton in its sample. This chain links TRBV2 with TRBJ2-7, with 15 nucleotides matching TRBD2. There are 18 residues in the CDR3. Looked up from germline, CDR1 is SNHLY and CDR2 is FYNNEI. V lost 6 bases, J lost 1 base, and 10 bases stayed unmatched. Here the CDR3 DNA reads TGTGCCAGCAGGACCGGACTAGCGGGAGGGCCACTATCCTACGAGCAGTACTTC. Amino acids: CASRTGLAGGPLSYEQYF.

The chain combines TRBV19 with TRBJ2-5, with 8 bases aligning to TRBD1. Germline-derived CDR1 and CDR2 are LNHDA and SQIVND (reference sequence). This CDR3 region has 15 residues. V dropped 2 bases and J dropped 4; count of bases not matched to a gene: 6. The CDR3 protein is CASSIQGAIRETQYF. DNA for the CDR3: TGTGCCAGTAGTATACAGGGGGCTATCAGAGAGACCCAGTACTTC. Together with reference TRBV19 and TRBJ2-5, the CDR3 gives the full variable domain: DGGITQSPKYLFRKEGQNVTLSCEQNLNHDAMYWYRQDPGQGLRLIYYSQIVNDFQKGDIAEGYSVSREKKESFPLTVTSAQKNPTAFYLCASSIQGAIRETQYFGPGTRLLVL.

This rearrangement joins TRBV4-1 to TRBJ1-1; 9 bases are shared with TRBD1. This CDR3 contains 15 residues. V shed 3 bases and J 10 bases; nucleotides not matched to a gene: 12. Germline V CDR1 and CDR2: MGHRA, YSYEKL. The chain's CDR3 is CASSHWTGQGVGAFF. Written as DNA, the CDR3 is TGCGCCAGCAGCCATTGGACGGGACAGGGTGTGGGAGCTTTCTTT.

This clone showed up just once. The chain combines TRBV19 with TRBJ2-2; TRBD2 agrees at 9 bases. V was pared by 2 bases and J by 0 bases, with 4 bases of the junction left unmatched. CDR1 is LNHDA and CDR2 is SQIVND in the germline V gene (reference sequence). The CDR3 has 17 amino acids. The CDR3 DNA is TGTGCCAGTAGTATACTTGGCGGGGGGGCGAACACCGGGGAGCTGTTTTTT. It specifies CASSILGGGANTGELFF.

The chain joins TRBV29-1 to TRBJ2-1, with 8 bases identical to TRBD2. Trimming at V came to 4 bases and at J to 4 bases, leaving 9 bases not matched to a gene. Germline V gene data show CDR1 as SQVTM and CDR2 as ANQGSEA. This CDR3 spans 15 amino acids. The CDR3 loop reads CSVGSYSGGYNEQFF. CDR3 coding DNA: TGCAGCGTTGGAAGTTACAGCGGGGGTTACAATGAGCAGTTCTTC.

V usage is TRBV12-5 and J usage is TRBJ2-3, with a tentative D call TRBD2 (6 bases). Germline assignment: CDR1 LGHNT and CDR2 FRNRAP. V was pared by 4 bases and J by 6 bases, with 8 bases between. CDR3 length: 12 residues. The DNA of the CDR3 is TGTGCTAGTGGTTCCCGGGAGGATACGCAGTATTTT. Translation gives CASGSREDTQYF.

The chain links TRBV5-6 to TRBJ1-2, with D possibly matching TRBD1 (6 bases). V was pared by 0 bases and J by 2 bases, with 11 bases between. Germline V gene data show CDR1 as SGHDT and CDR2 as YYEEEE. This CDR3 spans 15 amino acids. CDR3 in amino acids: CASSLGQGKNYGYTF. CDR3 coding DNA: TGTGCCAGCAGCTTGGGGCAGGGGAAGAACTATGGCTACACCTTC.

In DNA, the CDR3 is TGTGCCTGGAGCCCTGGGGACAGGGTAGGCTACACCTTC. Translation: CAWSPGDRVGYTF. This chain links TRBV30 with TRBJ1-2, with 9 bases identical to TRBD1. The germline gives CDR1 GTSNPN, CDR2 SVGIG (reference sequence). This CDR3 is built from 13 residues. V dropped 3 bases and J dropped 8; count of bases not matched to a gene: 7. Full variable domain (rest looked up from reference TRBV30 and TRBJ1-2): SQTIHQWPATLVQPVGSPLSLECTVEGTSNPNLYWYRQAAGRGLQLLFYSVGIGQISSEVPQNLSASRPQDRQFILSSKKLLLSDSGFYLCAWSPGDRVGYTFGSGTRLTVV.

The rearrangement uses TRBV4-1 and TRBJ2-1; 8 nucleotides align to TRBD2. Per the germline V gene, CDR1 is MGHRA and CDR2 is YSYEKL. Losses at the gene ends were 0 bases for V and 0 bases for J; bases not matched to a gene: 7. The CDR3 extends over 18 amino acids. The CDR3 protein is CASSQDSAGASSYNEQFF. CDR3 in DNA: TGCGCCAGCAGCCAAGACTCAGCGGGGGCGAGCTCCTACAATGAGCAGTTCTTC.

In nucleotides, the CDR3 is TGCAGCGTTGTCGGGCAGGGGGCTGTTTATGGCTACACCTTC. It yields the protein CSVVGQGAVYGYTF. The rearrangement joins TRBV29-1 to TRBJ1-2; 8 nucleotides line up with TRBD1. V gave up 4 bases and J gave up 5 bases; unmatched junction bases: 9. This CDR3 comprises 14 residues. The germline CDR1 and CDR2 sequences are SQVTM and ANQGSEA.

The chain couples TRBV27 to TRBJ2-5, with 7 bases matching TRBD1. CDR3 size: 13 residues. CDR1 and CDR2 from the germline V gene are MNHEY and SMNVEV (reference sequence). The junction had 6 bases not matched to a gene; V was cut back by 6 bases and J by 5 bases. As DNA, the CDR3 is TGTGCCAGCAGACGACAGGGTGCGGAGACCCAGTACTTC. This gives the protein CASRRQGAETQYF.

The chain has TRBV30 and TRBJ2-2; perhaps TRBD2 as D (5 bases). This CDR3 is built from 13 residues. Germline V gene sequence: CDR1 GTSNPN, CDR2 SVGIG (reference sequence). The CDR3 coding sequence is TGTGCTTCGTTGAGGGTAGACACCGGGGAGCTGTTTTTT. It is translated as CASLRVDTGELFF.

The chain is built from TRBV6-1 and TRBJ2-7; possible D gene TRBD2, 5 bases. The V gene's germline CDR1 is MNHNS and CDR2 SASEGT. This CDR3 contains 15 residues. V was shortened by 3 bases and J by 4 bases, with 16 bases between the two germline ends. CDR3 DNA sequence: TGTGCCAGCAGTGATTATTTCCAGCGAGGGTACGAGCAGTACTTC. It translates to CASSDYFQRGYEQYF.

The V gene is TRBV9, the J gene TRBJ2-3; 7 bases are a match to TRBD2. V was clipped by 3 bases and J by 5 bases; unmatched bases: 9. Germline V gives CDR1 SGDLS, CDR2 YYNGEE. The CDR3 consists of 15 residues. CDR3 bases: TGTGCCAGCAGCGGGGACGGCGGGAGTCTAGATACGCAGTATTTT. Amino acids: CASSGDGGSLDTQYF.

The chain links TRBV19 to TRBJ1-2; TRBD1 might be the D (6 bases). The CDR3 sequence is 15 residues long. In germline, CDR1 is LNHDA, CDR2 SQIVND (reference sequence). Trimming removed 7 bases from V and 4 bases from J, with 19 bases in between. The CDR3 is CASKEDSLRGYGYTF. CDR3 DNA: TGTGCCAGTAAAGAAGACAGCCTCAGGGGCTATGGCTACACCTTC.

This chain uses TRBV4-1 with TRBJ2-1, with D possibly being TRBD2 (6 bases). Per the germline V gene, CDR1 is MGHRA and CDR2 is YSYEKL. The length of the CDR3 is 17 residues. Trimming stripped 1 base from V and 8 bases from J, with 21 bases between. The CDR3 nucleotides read TGCGCCAGCAGCCAAGGAAAGATTGGGCGGGAACGCGATGAGCAGTTCTTC. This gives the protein CASSQGKIGRERDEQFF.

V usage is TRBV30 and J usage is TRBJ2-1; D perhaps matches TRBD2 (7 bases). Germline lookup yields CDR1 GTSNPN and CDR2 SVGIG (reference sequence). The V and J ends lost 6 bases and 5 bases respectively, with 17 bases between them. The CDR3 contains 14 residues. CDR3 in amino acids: CACKTRGGDNEQFF. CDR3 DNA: TGTGCCTGCAAGACCAGGGGAGGGGACAATGAGCAGTTCTTC.

This CDR3 is CAWRSGGNYEQYF. The CDR3 region has the DNA TGTGCCTGGAGGTCGGGGGGAAACTACGAGCAGTACTTC. V usage is TRBV30 and J usage is TRBJ2-7, with 7 bases aligning to TRBD2. V gave up 3 bases and J gave up 3 bases; unmatched junction bases: 5. The CDR3 covers 13 residues. The germline V gene encodes CDR1 GTSNPN and CDR2 SVGIG (reference sequence).

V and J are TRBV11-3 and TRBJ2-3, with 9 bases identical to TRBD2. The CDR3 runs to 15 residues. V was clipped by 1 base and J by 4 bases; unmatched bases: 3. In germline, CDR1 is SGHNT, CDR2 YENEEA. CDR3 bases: TGTGCCAGCAGCTTAGGCGGGAGGGCGGCAGATACGCAGTATTTT. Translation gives CASSLGGRAADTQYF.

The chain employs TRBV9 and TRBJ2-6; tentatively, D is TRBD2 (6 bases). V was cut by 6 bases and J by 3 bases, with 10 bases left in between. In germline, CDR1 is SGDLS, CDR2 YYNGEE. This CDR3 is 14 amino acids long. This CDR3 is CASNFGGGANVLTF. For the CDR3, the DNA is TGTGCCAGCAATTTCGGGGGTGGGGCCAACGTCCTGACTTTC.

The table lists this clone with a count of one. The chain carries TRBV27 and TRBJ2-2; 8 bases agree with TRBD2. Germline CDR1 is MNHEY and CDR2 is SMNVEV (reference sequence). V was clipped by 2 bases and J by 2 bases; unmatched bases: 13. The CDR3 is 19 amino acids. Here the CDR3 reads CASSLRINRLASNTGELFF. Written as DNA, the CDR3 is TGTGCCAGCAGTTTAAGAATAAACCGACTAGCGTCTAACACCGGGGAGCTGTTTTTT.

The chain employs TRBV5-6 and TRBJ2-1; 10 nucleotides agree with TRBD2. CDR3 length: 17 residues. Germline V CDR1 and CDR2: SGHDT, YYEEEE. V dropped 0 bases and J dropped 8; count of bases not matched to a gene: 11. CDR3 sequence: CASSLGEMRLAGDEQFF. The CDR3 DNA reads TGTGCCAGCAGCTTGGGTGAAATGAGGCTAGCGGGAGATGAGCAGTTCTTC. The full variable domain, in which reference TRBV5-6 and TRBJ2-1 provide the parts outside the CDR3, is DAGVTQSPTHLIKTRGQQVTLRCSPKSGHDTVSWYQQALGQGPQFIFQYYEEEERQRGNFPDRFSGHQFPNYSSELNVNALLLGDSALYLCASSLGEMRLAGDEQFFGPGTRLTVL.

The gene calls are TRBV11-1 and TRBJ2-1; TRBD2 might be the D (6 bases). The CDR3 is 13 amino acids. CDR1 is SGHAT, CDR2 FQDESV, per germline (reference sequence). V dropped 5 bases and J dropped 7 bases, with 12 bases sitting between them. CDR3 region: CASSPIADNEQFF. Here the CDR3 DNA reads TGTGCCAGCAGCCCGATAGCGGATAATGAGCAGTTCTTC.

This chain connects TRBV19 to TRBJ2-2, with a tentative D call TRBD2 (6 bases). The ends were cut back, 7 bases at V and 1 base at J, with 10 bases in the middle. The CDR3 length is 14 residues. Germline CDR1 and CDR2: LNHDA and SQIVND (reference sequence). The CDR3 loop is CASTEGVNTGELFF. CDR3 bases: TGTGCCAGTACGGAGGGAGTGAACACCGGGGAGCTGTTTTTT.

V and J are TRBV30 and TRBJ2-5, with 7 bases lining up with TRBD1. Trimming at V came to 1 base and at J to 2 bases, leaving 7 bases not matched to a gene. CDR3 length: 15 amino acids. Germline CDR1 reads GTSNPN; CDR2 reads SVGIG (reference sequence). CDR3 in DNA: TGTGCCTGGAGTGAACAGGGGTGGCCTCAAGAGACCCAGTACTTC. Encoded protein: CAWSEQGWPQETQYF.